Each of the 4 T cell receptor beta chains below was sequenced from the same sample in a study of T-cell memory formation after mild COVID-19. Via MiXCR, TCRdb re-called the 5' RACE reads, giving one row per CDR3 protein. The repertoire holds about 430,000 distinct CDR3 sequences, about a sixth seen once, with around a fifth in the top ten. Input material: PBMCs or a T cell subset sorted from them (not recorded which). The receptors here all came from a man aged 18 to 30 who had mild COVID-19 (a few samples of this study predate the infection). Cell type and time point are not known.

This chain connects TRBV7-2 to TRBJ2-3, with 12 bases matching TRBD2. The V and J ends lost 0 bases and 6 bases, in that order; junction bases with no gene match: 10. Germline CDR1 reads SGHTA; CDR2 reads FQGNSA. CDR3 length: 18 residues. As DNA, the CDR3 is TGTGCCAGCAGCTTAGCGTCGGGGGCTAGCGGGGGGGGGGATACGCAGTATTTT. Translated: CASSLASGASGGGDTQYF.

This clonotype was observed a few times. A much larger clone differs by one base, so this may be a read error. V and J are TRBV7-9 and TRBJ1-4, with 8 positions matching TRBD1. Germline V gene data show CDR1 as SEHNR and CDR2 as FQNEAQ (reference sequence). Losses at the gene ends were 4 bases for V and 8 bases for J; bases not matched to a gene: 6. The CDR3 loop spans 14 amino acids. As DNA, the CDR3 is TGTGCCAGCAGCTCCACAGGGGGATGGGAAAAACTGTTTTTT. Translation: CASSSTGGWEKLFF.

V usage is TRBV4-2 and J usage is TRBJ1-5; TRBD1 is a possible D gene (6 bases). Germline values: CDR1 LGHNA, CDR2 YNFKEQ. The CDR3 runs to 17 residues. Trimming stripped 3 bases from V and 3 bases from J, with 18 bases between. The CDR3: CASSQGYGTGFNQPQHF. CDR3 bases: TGTGCCAGCAGCCAGGGTTACGGAACAGGGTTCAATCAGCCCCAGCATTTT.

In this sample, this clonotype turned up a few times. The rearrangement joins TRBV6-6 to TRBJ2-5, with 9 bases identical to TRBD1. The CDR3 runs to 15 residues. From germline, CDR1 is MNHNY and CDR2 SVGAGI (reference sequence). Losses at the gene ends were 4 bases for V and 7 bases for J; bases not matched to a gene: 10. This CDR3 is CASSFPRTGDATQYF. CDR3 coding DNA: TGTGCCAGCAGTTTCCCCCGGACAGGGGACGCGACCCAGTACTTC.